At least ten counts were recorded for the clone carrying this T cell receptor beta chain. The data stem from a study of neurological immune-mediated disorders. Germline V gene sequence: CDR1 SEHNR, CDR2 FQNEAQ (reference sequence). CDR3 size: 11 residues. V was pared by 4 bases and J by 7 bases, with 4 bases between. Unsorted libraries were prepared from 2 million PBMCs that had been stored at -80 C. 5'RACE generated cDNA with 10-nucleotide random UMIs. Per sequencing run, 15-18 subjects together gave over 180 million TCR-beta sequences. TCRdb re-called the 5' RACE reads with MiXCR, one entry per CDR3 protein. This sample has 95,000 to 150,000 distinct CDR3 sequences, with roughly 3.4% found just once.

The sequencing input was PBMCs. The source is a woman in her 30s with multiple sclerosis. The gene calls are TRBV7-9 and TRBJ2-2; no firm D call. The CDR3 region has the DNA TGTGCCAGCAGCTCGGGCGGGGAGCTGTTTTTT. It translates to CASSSGGELFF.